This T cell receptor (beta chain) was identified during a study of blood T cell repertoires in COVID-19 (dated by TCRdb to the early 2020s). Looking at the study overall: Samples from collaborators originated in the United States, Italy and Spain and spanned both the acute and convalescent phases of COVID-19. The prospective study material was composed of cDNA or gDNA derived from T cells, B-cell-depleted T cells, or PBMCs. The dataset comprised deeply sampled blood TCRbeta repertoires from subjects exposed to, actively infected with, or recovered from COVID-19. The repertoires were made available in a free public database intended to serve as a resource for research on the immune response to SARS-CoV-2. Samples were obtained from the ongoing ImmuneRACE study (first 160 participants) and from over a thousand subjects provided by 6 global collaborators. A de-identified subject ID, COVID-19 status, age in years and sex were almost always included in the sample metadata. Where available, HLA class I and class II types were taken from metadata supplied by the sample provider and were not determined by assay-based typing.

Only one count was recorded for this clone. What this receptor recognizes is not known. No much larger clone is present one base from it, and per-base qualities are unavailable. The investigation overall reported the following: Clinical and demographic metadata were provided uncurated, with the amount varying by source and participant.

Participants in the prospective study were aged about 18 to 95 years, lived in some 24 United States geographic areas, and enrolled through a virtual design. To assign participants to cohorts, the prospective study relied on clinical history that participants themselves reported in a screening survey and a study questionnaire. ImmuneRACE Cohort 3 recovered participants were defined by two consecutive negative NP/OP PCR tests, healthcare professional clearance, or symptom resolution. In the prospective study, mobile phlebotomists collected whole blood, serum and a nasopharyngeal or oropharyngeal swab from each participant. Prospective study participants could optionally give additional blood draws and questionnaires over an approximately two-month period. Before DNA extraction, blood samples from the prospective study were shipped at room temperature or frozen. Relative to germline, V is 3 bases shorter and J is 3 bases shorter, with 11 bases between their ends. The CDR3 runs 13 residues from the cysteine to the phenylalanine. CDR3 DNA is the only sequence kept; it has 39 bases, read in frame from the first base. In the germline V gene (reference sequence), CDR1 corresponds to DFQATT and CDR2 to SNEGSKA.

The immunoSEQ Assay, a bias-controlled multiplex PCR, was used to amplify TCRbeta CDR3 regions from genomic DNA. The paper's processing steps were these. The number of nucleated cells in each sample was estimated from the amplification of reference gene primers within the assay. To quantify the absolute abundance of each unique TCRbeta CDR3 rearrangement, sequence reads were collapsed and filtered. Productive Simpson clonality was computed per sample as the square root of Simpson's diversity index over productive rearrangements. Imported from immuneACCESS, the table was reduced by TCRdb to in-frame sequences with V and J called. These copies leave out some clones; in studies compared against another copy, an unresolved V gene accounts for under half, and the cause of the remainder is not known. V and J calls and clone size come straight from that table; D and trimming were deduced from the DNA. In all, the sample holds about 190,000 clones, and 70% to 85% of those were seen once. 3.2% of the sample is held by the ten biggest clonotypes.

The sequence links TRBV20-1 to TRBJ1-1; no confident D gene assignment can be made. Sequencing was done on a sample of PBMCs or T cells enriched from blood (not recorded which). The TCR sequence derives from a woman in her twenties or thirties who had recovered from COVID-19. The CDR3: CSASNVADTEAFF. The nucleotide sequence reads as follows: TGCAGTGCTAGTAATGTTGCGGACACTGAAGCTTTCTTT.